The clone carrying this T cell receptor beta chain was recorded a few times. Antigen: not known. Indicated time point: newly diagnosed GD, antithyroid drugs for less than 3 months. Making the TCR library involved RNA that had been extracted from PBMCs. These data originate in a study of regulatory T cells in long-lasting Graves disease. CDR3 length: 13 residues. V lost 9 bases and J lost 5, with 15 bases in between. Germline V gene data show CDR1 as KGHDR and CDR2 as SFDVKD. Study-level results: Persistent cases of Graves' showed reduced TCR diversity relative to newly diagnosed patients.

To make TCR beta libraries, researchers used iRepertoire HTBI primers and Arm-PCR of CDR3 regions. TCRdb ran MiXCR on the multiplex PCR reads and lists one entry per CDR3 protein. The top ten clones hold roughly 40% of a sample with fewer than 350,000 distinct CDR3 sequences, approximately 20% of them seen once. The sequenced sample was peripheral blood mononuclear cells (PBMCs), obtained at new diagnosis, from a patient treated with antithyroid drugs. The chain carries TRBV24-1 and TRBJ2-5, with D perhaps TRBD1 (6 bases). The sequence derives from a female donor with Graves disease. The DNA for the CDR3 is TGTGCCACCGCGGATCCCAGGGGTGAGACCCAGTACTTC. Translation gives CATADPRGETQYF.